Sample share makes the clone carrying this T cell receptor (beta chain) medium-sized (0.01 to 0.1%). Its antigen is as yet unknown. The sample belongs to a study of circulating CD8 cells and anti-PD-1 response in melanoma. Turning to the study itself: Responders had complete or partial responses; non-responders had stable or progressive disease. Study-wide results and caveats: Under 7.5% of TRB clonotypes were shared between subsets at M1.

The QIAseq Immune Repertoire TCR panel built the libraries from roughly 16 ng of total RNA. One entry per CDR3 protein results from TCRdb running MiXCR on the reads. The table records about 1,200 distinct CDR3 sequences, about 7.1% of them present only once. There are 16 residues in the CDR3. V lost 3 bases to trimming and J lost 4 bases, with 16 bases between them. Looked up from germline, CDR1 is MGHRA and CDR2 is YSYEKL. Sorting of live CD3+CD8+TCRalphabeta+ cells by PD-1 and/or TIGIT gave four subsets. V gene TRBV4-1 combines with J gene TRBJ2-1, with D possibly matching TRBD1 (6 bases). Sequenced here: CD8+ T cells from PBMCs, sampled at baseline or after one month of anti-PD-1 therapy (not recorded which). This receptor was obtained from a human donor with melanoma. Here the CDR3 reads CASSQPSRGFYNEQFF. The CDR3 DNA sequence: TGCGCCAGCAGCCAGCCGTCCAGGGGTTTTTACAATGAGCAGTTCTTC.